This TCR beta chain emerged from a study of cytomegalovirus exposure and HLA in healthy donors. On the study more broadly: Most donors, roughly 84% of approximately 400 genotyped, fell in the Caucasian-associated ancestry cluster. Study outcomes and limitations: TCR beta chains associated with HLA were, in a later analysis, more clonally expanded than equally common others. Cytomegalovirus status was reportedly diagnosed by the classifier with high specificity and sensitivity.

This clone came up a few times. Its target is unknown. 60 Vbeta and 13 Jbeta primers were used in PCR. Profiling relied on immunoSEQ multiplex PCR, and the TCRdb table lists in-frame clones only, not all of them. The table lists some 140,000 clones, about 9.1% of them singletons. This CDR3 contains 13 residues. With 1 base removed from V and 7 bases from J, the gap between germline ends came to 7 bases. CDR1 SEHNR and CDR2 FQNEAQ come from the germline V gene (reference sequence). The TCR originated in a woman aged 40 to 49 in good health and CMV-seropositive. This sequence joins TRBV7-9 and TRBJ1-4; D gene ambiguous. The source material was PBMCs. The CDR3 here is CASSLVSGEKLFF. CDR3 coding DNA: TGTGCCAGCAGCTTAGTAAGCGGTGAAAAACTGTTTTTT.